Below, one T cell receptor (beta chain) is given with its context. Its antigen is as yet unknown. The record originates from a study of cytomegalovirus exposure and HLA in healthy donors. The PCR contained 60 Vbeta and 13 Jbeta primers. Produced via immunoSEQ multiplex PCR; TCRdb's table is partial and in-frame only. The sample has nearly 110,000 clones; around 76% are singletons. The V gene's germline CDR1 is SSHAT and CDR2 FNYEAQ (reference sequence). CDR3 length: 13 amino acids. V was shortened by 10 bases and J by 7 bases, with 16 bases between the two germline ends. General study points: Specificity of a few CMV-associated chains for CMV antigens was verified in vitro.

The TCR originated in a man younger than 35 in good health and CMV-seronegative. The specimen was PBMCs. The rearrangement links TRBV7-7 to TRBJ1-4, with D possibly matching TRBD1 (6 bases). The CDR3 is CATMGAGGEKLFF. The DNA for the CDR3 is TGTGCCACCATGGGGGCAGGCGGTGAAAAACTGTTTTTT.